The 24 T cell receptor beta chains listed next were all sequenced from one sample in a study of Ad26.COV2.S vaccination and SARS-CoV-2 variants. Specified treatment: roughly 19 received Ad26.COV2.S at low or high dose, single or two shots; roughly 5 received placebo; per-sample allocation not given. Material that was analyzed had been drawn on day 63 after the first vaccine or placebo injection. The repertoire was sequenced with immunoSEQ multiplex PCR; TCRdb's copy has only in-frame clones and lacks some. The table has roughly 390,000 clones, about 88% seen once. Sequencing was performed on peripheral blood, taken in a trial of Ad26.COV2.S vaccine versus placebo. The receptor set was obtained from a person aged 18 to 59 who received the Ad26.COV2.S COVID-19 vaccine or a placebo.

The rearrangement links TRBV12-1 to TRBJ1-1; whether TRBD1, the table's D call, matches the DNA was not checked. TRBV12-1 constitutes a pseudogene. The CDR3 spans 14 residues. The CDR3 coding sequence is TGTGCCAGCAGCCATGGGGGACAGAACACTGAAGCTTTCTTT. It is translated as CASSHGGQNTEAFF.

The chain couples TRBV20-1 to TRBJ2-7, with D perhaps given as TRBD1 or TRBD2 (6 bases each). This CDR3 region has 13 residues. Trimming left V 3 bases short and J 6 bases short, with 15 bases between. Germline V gene sequence: CDR1 DFQATT, CDR2 SNEGSKA (reference sequence). The CDR3 spells CSASNGGRVEQYF. The CDR3 DNA follows: TGCAGTGCTAGTAACGGGGGCCGGGTCGAGCAGTACTTC.

The chain carries TRBV30 and TRBJ1-3, with D maybe TRBD1 (5 bases). Germline CDR1 GTSNPN, CDR2 SVGIG (reference sequence). This CDR3 region has 17 residues. V was pared by 3 bases and J by 15 bases, with 33 bases between. The CDR3 protein is CAWSSPETDRETHNRYF. The CDR3 DNA is TGTGCCTGGAGCTCGCCCGAGACAGACCGAGAAACACATAACAGATATTTT.

The chain couples TRBV6-1 to TRBJ1-1; the D is unclear. This CDR3 has 17 amino acids. V dropped 1 base and J dropped 2 bases, with 17 bases sitting between them. In germline, CDR1 is MNHNS, CDR2 SASEGT. This CDR3 reads CASSEVGYRDYNTEAFF. The DNA of the CDR3 is TGTGCCAGCAGTGAAGTTGGTTATCGCGACTACAACACTGAAGCTTTCTTT.

This chain uses TRBV4-1 with TRBJ1-1, with D possibly being TRBD1 (6 bases). Germline CDR1 reads MGHRA; CDR2 reads YSYEKL. V was cut by 6 bases and J by 3 bases, with 14 bases left in between. The CDR3 extends over 14 amino acids. The CDR3 here is CASRQGVVYTEAFF. CDR3 in DNA: TGCGCCAGCAGACAGGGAGTCGTATACACTGAAGCTTTCTTT.

This chain connects TRBV5-5 to TRBJ1-2, with D possibly being TRBD1 (5 bases). CDR3 length equals 17 residues. The germline V gene encodes CDR1 SGHKS and CDR2 YYEKEE (reference sequence). V lost 0 bases, J lost 2 bases, and 17 bases lay in between. CDR3 nucleotides: TGTGCCAGCAGCTTGGTGGGGGAGACAGCCACCAACTATGGCTACACCTTC. It translates to CASSLVGETATNYGYTF.

The J gene is TRBJ2-3, the V gene TRBV19; the D call may be TRBD1 or TRBD2 (5 bases each). CDR3 length: 14 amino acids. The germline V gene has CDR1 LNHDA and CDR2 SQIVND (reference sequence). Deletions cut 6 bases from V and 0 bases from J, with 10 bases between. This chain's CDR3 is CASRTGPSTDTQYF. DNA of the CDR3: TGTGCCAGTAGGACGGGACCAAGCACAGATACGCAGTATTTT.

In its sample, this clone was seen once. The rearrangement links TRBV27 to TRBJ2-4; TRBD2 might be the D (6 bases). CDR1 and CDR2 from the germline V gene are MNHEY and SMNVEV (reference sequence). There are 17 residues in the CDR3. The V gene lost 2 bases and the J gene lost 0 bases, with 14 bases spanning the gap. The CDR3 DNA reads as TGTGCCAGCAGTTTAGCGGGCGGGGACCTAGCCAAAAACATTCAGTACTTC. Protein product: CASSLAGGDLAKNIQYF.

CDR3 sequence reads: CASSYVGANVLTF. The CDR3 DNA reads as TGTGCCAGCAGCTACGTCGGGGCCAACGTCCTGACTTTC. This chain joins TRBV12-3 or TRBV12-4 and TRBJ2-6, with no clear D. The CDR3 is made up of 13 amino acids. V was pared by 6 bases and J by 4 bases, with 7 bases between.

This rearrangement joins TRBV4-1 to TRBJ2-6, with D unresolved. The CDR3 covers 14 residues. In germline, CDR1 is MGHRA, CDR2 YSYEKL. Trimming left V 4 bases short and J 0 bases short, with 4 bases between. CDR3: CASSLISGANVLTF. The CDR3 coding sequence is TGCGCCAGCAGCCTAATCTCTGGGGCCAACGTCCTGACTTTC.

The chain has TRBV12-3 or TRBV12-4 and TRBJ1-2; 8 bases are shared with TRBD1. J gave up 8 bases and V 5 bases, and 7 bases lay outside the gene matches. The CDR3 runs to 13 residues. The CDR3 region has the DNA TGTGCCAGCAGTATGGACAGGGTTGGAGGCTACACCTTC. This encodes CASSMDRVGGYTF.

The chain couples TRBV10-1 to TRBJ2-1; weak D call: TRBD1 (5 bases). The CDR3 totals 13 residues. The germline V and J ends were trimmed by 3 bases and 8 bases, with 11 bases remaining between them. Germline CDR1 and CDR2: WNHNN and SYGVQD (reference sequence). The CDR3 sequence: CASSDSGSHEQFF. DNA of the CDR3: TGCGCCAGCAGTGATTCAGGGTCCCATGAGCAGTTCTTC.

The chain carries TRBV6-1 and TRBJ1-2; possibly TRBD1 for D (5 bases). The CDR3 spans 12 residues. Trimming left V 0 bases short and J 14 bases short, with 13 bases between. The germline V gene encodes CDR1 MNHNS and CDR2 SASEGT. CDR3 sequence reads: CASSEAGQGRTF. CDR3 DNA sequence: TGTGCCAGCAGTGAAGCTGGACAAGGTCGGACCTTC.

V is TRBV15 and J is TRBJ1-1; TRBD1 might be the D (6 bases). V was cut by 1 base and J by 1 base, with 7 bases left in between. CDR1 and CDR2 from the germline V gene are LNHNV and YYDKDF (reference sequence). The CDR3 runs 14 residues. The CDR3 region is CATSRAGENTEAFF. The CDR3 region has the DNA TGTGCCACCAGCAGAGCAGGGGAGAACACTGAAGCTTTCTTT.

V usage is TRBV10-3 and J usage is TRBJ2-1; possibly TRBD2 for D (5 bases). Trimming left V 10 bases short and J 3 bases short, with 7 bases between. There are 11 residues in the CDR3. Looked up from germline, CDR1 is ENHRY and CDR2 is SYGVKD. CDR3 in DNA: TGTGCCACGGAGGTCTACAATGAGCAGTTCTTC. As protein: CATEVYNEQFF.

This chain joins TRBV3-1 (or the pseudogene TRBV3-2) and TRBJ1-6, with D possibly TRBD1 on 5 matching bases. Trimming removed 1 base at V and 4 bases at J, with 8 bases between. The CDR3 has 15 residues. Germline V gene sequence: CDR1 LGHDT, CDR2 YNNKEL (reference sequence). CDR3 nucleotides: TGTGCCAGCAGCCAAGCCGGACAATATAATTCACCCCTCCACTTT. Its protein is CASSQAGQYNSPLHF.

The rearrangement joins TRBV7-9 to TRBJ1-1, with D tentatively TRBD1 (6 bases). The CDR3 is made up of 14 amino acids. V was shortened by 5 bases and J by 1 base, with 11 bases between the two germline ends. Germline V gene sequence: CDR1 SEHNR, CDR2 FQNEAQ (reference sequence). The CDR3 reads CASSEGQTNTEAFF. For the CDR3, the DNA is TGTGCCAGCAGCGAGGGACAAACGAACACTGAAGCTTTCTTT.

V and J are TRBV5-1 and TRBJ2-2; D possibly uses TRBD1 or TRBD2 (5 bases each). The CDR3 sequence is 14 residues long. The germline CDR1 and CDR2 sequences are SGHRS and YFSETQ. Deletions cut 5 bases from V and 1 base from J, with 9 bases between. This chain's CDR3 is CASRGRQNTGELFF. CDR3 sequence (DNA): TGCGCCAGCAGGGGACGGCAGAACACCGGGGAGCTGTTTTTT.

The chain recombines TRBV5-6 with TRBJ2-1; D unclear. The CDR3 contains 11 residues. The V gene's germline CDR1 is SGHDT and CDR2 YYEEEE. Trimming shortened V by 2 bases and J by 10 bases, and 7 bases separated the two germline ends. The CDR3 is CASSFSQEQFF. CDR3 coding DNA: TGTGCCAGCAGCTTTTCTCAAGAGCAGTTCTTC.

The genes are TRBV6-2 or TRBV6-3 and TRBJ1-2; D call uncertain. The CDR3 sequence is 13 residues long. V was pared by 7 bases and J by 8 bases, with 17 bases between. Germline CDR1 MNHEY, CDR2 SVGEGT. CDR3 loop: CASTPGGFGGYTF. CDR3 nucleotide sequence: TGTGCCAGCACCCCGGGCGGGTTCGGGGGCTACACCTTC.

The J gene is TRBJ2-1, the V gene TRBV4-1; a weak D match, TRBD2 (7 bases). Trimming stripped 2 bases from V and 4 bases from J, with 12 bases between. Looked up from germline, CDR1 is MGHRA and CDR2 is YSYEKL. The CDR3 covers 15 residues. The CDR3, as DNA: TGCGCCAGCAGCCAACCCGGGGGGCGGTACAATGAGCAGTTCTTC. This translates into CASSQPGGRYNEQFF.

The chain has TRBV27 and TRBJ1-5; D gene unclear. V was trimmed by 4 bases and J by 0 bases, leaving 16 bases between them. Germline V lookup: CDR1 MNHEY, CDR2 SMNVEV (reference sequence). The CDR3 runs to 17 residues. The chain's CDR3 is CASSWGGGRYSNQPQHF. The CDR3 nucleotides are TGTGCCAGCAGTTGGGGAGGAGGGCGATATAGCAATCAGCCCCAGCATTTT.

The V and J genes are TRBV2 and TRBJ1-1, with D possibly TRBD1 on 5 matching bases. CDR1 is SNHLY and CDR2 is FYNNEI in the germline V gene. V lost 3 bases to trimming and J lost 7 bases, with 9 bases between them. The CDR3 loop spans 12 amino acids. CDR3 nucleotides: TGTGCCAGCAGTGAGGGGGGGTTTGAAGCTTTCTTT. Translation: CASSEGGFEAFF.

As concerns this clone: Sequence at one end of the junction differs from germline and may be a read error. The chain carries TRBV24-1 and TRBJ2-5; D possibly corresponds to TRBD1 (5 bases). The DNA end lines up better with TRBJ2-7; the J call may be wrong. Per the germline V gene, CDR1 is KGHDR and CDR2 is SFDVKD. The CDR3 length is 15 residues. CDR3 sequence (DNA): TGTGCCACCAGCGATTCCGGCAGGGAAACCTACGAGCAGTACTTC. It codes for CATSDSGRETYEQYF.